The source of this T cell receptor beta chain is a study of T cells after yellow fever vaccination. Study summary: Preparation of fractions with low cell numbers was performed using SMART-Seq v4 Ultra Low Input. Broader study findings: Most clones from primary vaccination were detected again post-booster (almost 98% CD4, roughly 91% CD8). CD4 and CD8 compartments shared a small share of clonotypes, likely from convergent recombination.

This clonotype showed up just a few times. Its antigen is not identified. The CDR3 sequence is 14 residues long. CDR1 is SGHTA and CDR2 is FQGTGA in the germline V gene. Unmatched junction bases numbered 3, after V lost 3 bases and J lost 3 bases. In making TCR cDNA, 5'RACE template switching added a universal primer site and UMIs to it. MiXCR, applied by TCRdb to the 5' RACE reads, yields one record per CDR3 protein. This sample carries about 120,000 distinct CDR3 sequences, around 9.8% of them seen once, and the ten largest clones take about 40%. V is TRBV7-3 and J is TRBJ2-3; TRBD2 aligns across 7 bases. The specimen comprised CD8+ T cells sorted from PBMCs, sampled on the day of the yellow fever booster vaccination. This TCR was recovered from a man aged 18 to 29 who received the YFV17D yellow fever vaccine. The CDR3 nucleotides read TGTGCCAGCAGCTTCAGCGGGGAAACAGATACGCAGTATTTT. Translation: CASSFSGETDTQYF.